This note documents a single T cell receptor beta chain sequence. This sample is part of a study of blood T cell repertoires in COVID-19. Here immunoSEQ multiplex PCR was the method, and the copy in TCRdb shows in-frame clones only, minus some. Of about 60,000 clones in the sample, approximately 84% were seen once. The sample consisted of peripheral blood. The sequence came from a man aged 55 to 70 with acute or convalescent COVID-19.

This CDR3 is CASSSGADGETQYF. The CDR3 region has the DNA TGTGCCAGCTCATCAGGGGCGGATGGAGAGACCCAGTACTTC. J is TRBJ2-5 and V is TRBV18, with D possibly matching TRBD1 (6 bases). Trimming took 5 bases from V and 4 from J, leaving 14 bases between them. Per germline, CDR1 KGHSH and CDR2 LQKENI. This CDR3 comprises 14 residues.